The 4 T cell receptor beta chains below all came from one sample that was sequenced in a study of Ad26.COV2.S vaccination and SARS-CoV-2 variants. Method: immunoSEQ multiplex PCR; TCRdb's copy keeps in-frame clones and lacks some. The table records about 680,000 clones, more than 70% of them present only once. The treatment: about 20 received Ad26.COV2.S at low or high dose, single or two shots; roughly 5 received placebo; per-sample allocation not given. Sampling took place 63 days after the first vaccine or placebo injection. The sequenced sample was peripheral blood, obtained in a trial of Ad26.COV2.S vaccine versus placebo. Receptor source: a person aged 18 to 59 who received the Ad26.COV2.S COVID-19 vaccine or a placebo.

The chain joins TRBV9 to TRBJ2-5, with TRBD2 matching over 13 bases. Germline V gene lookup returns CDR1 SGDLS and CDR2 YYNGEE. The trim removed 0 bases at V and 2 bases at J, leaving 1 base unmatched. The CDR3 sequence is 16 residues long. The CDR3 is CASSVGGLAGQETQYF. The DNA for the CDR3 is TGTGCCAGCAGCGTAGGGGGACTAGCGGGGCAAGAGACCCAGTACTTC.

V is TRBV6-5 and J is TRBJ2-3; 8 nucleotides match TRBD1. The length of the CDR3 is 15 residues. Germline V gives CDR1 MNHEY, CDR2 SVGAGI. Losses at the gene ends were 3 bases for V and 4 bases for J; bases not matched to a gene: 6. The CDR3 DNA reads TGTGCCAGCAGTTATTCGGACAGGGTCTCAGATACGCAGTATTTT. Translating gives CASSYSDRVSDTQYF.

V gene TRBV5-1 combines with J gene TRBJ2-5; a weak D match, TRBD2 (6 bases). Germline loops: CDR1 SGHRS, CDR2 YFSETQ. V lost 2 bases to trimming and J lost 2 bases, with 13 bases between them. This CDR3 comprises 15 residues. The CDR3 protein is CASSFWEAGQETQYF. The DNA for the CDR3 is TGCGCCAGCAGCTTTTGGGAGGCAGGGCAAGAGACCCAGTACTTC.

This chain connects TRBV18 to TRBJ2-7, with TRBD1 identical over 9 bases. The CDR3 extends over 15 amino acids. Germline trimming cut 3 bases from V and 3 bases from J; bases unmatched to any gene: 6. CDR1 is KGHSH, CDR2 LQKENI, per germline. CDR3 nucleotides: TGTGCCAGCTCACCTGGGACAGGGAGAGGCTACGAGCAGTACTTC. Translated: CASSPGTGRGYEQYF.